This T cell receptor (beta chain) was retrieved from a study of tumor-infiltrating lymphocytes in primary liver carcinoma. Starting material of 500 to 600 ng total RNA yielded TCR beta cDNA via a constant-region primer. Construction of TCR beta libraries relied on three successive nested multiplex PCR rounds employing slightly modified ARM-PCR. Use of TRBV1-TRBV30 forward primers with a C-beta reverse primer characterized the first two PCR rounds, which lasted about 9 cycles each. TCRdb called the multiplex PCR reads again in MiXCR, with one record for every CDR3 protein. The table has 85,000 to 100,000 distinct CDR3 sequences, 65% to 70% seen once. This clonotype has just one count. It was from approximately 22-30 mg of unsorted bulk tissue that RNA and DNA were co-extracted. CDR1 and CDR2 from the germline V gene are KGHDR and SFDVKD. This CDR3 is built from 16 residues. Trimming removed 4 bases from V and 5 bases from J; junction bases left unmatched: 10.

This sequence was found in a man between 40 and 49 years old with primary liver carcinoma and hepatitis B virus infection. The chain carries TRBV24-1 and TRBJ2-5, with 9 positions matching TRBD1. Sequenced input: tumor-adjacent normal liver tissue. The CDR3 region has the DNA TGTGCCACCAGTGAACCCAGGACAGGGGTAGGGGAGACCCAGTACTTC. Protein product: CATSEPRTGVGETQYF.